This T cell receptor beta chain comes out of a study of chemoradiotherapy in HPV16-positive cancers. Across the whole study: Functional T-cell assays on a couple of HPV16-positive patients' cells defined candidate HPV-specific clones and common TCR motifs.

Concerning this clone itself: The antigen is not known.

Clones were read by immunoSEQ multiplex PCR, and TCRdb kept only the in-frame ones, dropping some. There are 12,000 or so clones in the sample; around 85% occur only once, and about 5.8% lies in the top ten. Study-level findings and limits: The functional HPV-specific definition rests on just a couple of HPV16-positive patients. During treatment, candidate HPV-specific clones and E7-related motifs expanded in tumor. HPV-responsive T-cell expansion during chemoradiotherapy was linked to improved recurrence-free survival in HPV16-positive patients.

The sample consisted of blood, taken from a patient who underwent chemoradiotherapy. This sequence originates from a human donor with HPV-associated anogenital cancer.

CDR3 nucleotides: TGTGCCAGCAGTTACTTTAGGCAGGGTACTGAAGCTTTCTTT. It yields the protein CASSYFRQGTEAFF. V and J are TRBV6-5 and TRBJ1-1; TRBD1 might be the D (5 bases). V shed 1 base and J shed 5 bases, with 11 bases lying between them. The CDR3 covers 14 residues. Looked up from germline, CDR1 is MNHEY and CDR2 is SVGAGI.